What follows are 25 T cell receptor beta chains derived from one specimen sequenced in a study of T-cell reconstitution after alpha-beta-depleted transplantation in children (dated by TCRdb to the mid-2010s). Preparation of the library involved PCR. The reads were generated on an Illumina HiSeq 2500. Molecular barcoding was employed in the preparation of TCR libraries, with unique molecular identifiers being used to normalize TCRbeta repertoire quantification. Clones were called with MiXCR by TCRdb after fastp trimmed the public reads at Q25, and only in-frame beta chains were retained. Rows with one shared CDR3 protein collapse into an entry with the most common genes and DNA. The sample table contains 900,000 or so distinct CDR3 sequences; only one count was recorded for 16% of them. The top ten constitute approximately 4.5% of the sample. What the treatment or condition label conveys for this sample: allogeneic hematopoietic cell transplantation with graft depleted of TCRalphabeta T cells and CD19 B cells.

Specimen: PBMCs, mostly from graft donor cells, collected 360 days after TCRalphabeta/CD19-depleted stem cell transplant. The receptors were sampled from a male patient younger than 18 who had a stem cell transplant for acute lymphoblastic leukemia, so the T cells may come from the graft donor.

This clonotype was observed a single time. The CDR3 nucleotides are TGTGCCAGCAAATGGGGACGGGGGGACACTGAAGCTTTCTTT. Its translation is CASKWGRGDTEAFF. This chain links TRBV6-1 with TRBJ1-1; weak D call: TRBD1 (5 bases). This CDR3 has 14 residues. V was clipped by 7 bases and J by 3 bases, with 15 bases between them. Germline assignment: CDR1 MNHNS and CDR2 SASEGT.

The chain recombines TRBV12-3 or TRBV12-4 with TRBJ2-7, with 13 bases that match TRBD2. V was clipped by 5 bases and J by 9 bases; unmatched bases: 7. The CDR3 is 14 amino acids. CDR3 in amino acids: CASSPGLAGVRQYF. CDR3 DNA sequence: TGTGCCAGCAGTCCCGGACTAGCGGGAGTCCGGCAGTACTTC.

CDR3 nucleotide sequence: TGTGCCAGCTCACCACAGTCGAGCGACACCGGGGAGCTGTTTTTT. It translates to CASSPQSSDTGELFF. The J gene is TRBJ2-2, the V gene TRBV18; no clear D gene. The germline gives CDR1 KGHSH, CDR2 LQKENI. The CDR3 consists of 15 residues. V was clipped by 1 base and J by 3 bases, with 9 bases between them. Combining the CDR3 with reference TRBV18 and TRBJ2-2 gives the whole variable domain NAGVMQNPRHLVRRRGQEARLRCSPMKGHSHVYWYRQLPEEGLKFMVYLQKENIIDESGMPKERFSAEFPKEGPSILRIQQVVRGDSAAYFCASSPQSSDTGELFFGEGSRLTVL.

This clonotype was seen only a few times. V gene TRBV20-1 combines with J gene TRBJ2-7; 7 nucleotides line up with TRBD2. CDR1 is DFQATT, CDR2 SNEGSKA, per germline (reference sequence). There are 15 residues in the CDR3. V shed 0 bases and J 2 bases; nucleotides not matched to a gene: 7. The CDR3 bases are TGCAGTGCTAGAGACTTTGCTAGCGGTCCCTACGAGCAGTACTTC. It translates to CSARDFASGPYEQYF.

This chain uses TRBV27 with TRBJ2-7, with 8 positions matching TRBD1. V shed 5 bases, J shed 3 bases, and the junction held 9 bases outside the gene matches. Germline CDR1 reads MNHEY; CDR2 reads SMNVEV (reference sequence). The CDR3 sequence is 15 residues long. CDR3: CASSGTGTGYYEQYF. The CDR3 bases are TGTGCCAGCAGTGGAACCGGGACAGGATACTACGAGCAGTACTTC.

This clonotype was seen many times. The rearrangement joins TRBV28 to TRBJ2-3; D gene unclear. The CDR3 loop spans 14 amino acids. Trimming took off 8 bases at V and 0 bases at J, with 12 bases between the two ends. Germline CDR1 is MDHEN and CDR2 is SYDVKM. CDR3 sequence: CASQMGTSTDTQYF. For the CDR3, the DNA is TGTGCCAGCCAGATGGGTACTAGCACAGATACGCAGTATTTT.

This chain joins TRBV20-1 and TRBJ1-5, with D tentatively TRBD1 (5 bases). Germline values: CDR1 DFQATT, CDR2 SNEGSKA (reference sequence). The CDR3 extends over 14 amino acids. V was clipped by 6 bases and J by 2 bases, with 14 bases between them. The CDR3 DNA sequence: TGCAGTGCAACCTCTTCCAGGGGCAATCAGCCCCAGCATTTT. It encodes CSATSSRGNQPQHF.

This clonotype was counted a few times. This chain joins TRBV5-1 and TRBJ2-1; 9 nucleotides line up with TRBD2. CDR3 length equals 17 residues. J gave up 9 bases and V 7 bases, and 20 bases lay outside the gene matches. In germline, CDR1 is SGHRS, CDR2 YFSETQ. DNA for the CDR3: TGCGCCAGCCGGAGGTGGCTAGCGGGAAAGGAAAGGGCTGAGCAGTTCTTC. As protein: CASRRWLAGKERAEQFF.

This clonotype was picked up a small number of times. The rearrangement joins TRBV11-3 to TRBJ2-2, with a weak D call TRBD2 (6 bases). This CDR3 contains 14 residues. Germline-derived CDR1 and CDR2 are SGHNT and YENEEA. V lost 5 bases and J lost 6, with 13 bases in between. CDR3 protein: CASSDPTRPGELFF. The CDR3 bases are TGTGCCAGCAGCGATCCGACTAGACCCGGGGAGCTGTTTTTT.

The chain combines TRBV29-1 with TRBJ2-2; D tentatively fits TRBD1 or TRBD2 (5 bases each). Between the trimmed V and J ends, which lost 8 bases and 7 bases, there was a span of 17 bases. This CDR3 contains 13 residues. CDR1 is SQVTM and CDR2 is ANQGSEA in the germline V gene. The CDR3 here is CSIRGRGDGELFF. In nucleotides, the CDR3 is TGCAGCATACGGGGACGGGGCGACGGGGAGCTGTTTTTT.

The gene calls are TRBV7-2 and TRBJ2-1; 11 bases agree with TRBD2. Germline lookup yields CDR1 SGHTA and CDR2 FQGNSA. Trimming took 0 bases from V and 6 from J; bases not matched to a gene: 4. The CDR3 is made up of 16 amino acids. CDR3 DNA sequence: TGTGCCAGCAGCTTAGCTAGCGGGAGGGAGCGCAATGAGCAGTTCTTC. Its translation: CASSLASGRERNEQFF.

This clonotype was recorded a few times. The genes are TRBV5-1 and TRBJ2-2, with 12 bases aligning to TRBD2. The V segment lost 3 bases and the J segment 3 bases; nucleotides outside the gene matches: 3. The germline V gene has CDR1 SGHRS and CDR2 YFSETQ. The length of the CDR3 is 16 residues. DNA for the CDR3: TGCGCCAGCAGCTCTGGACTAGCGGGATACACCGGGGAGCTGTTTTTT. This gives the protein CASSSGLAGYTGELFF.

Of note for this clonotype: One junction end disagrees with the germline gene, perhaps due to a read error. The gene calls are TRBV29-1 and TRBJ2-1, with D maybe TRBD2 (6 bases). Germline V lookup: CDR1 SQVTM, CDR2 ANQGSEA. This CDR3 has 11 residues. The CDR3, as DNA: TGCAGCGTTGTTGACCCGGGACGGGGGATCTTC. Its translation: CSVVDPGRGIF.

In this sample, this clonotype turned up many times. V is TRBV4-1 and J is TRBJ2-7; the D is unclear. The germline CDR1 and CDR2 sequences are MGHRA and YSYEKL. The CDR3 consists of 14 residues. With 0 bases removed from V and 3 bases from J, the gap between germline ends came to 9 bases. The CDR3 here is CASSQEQHSYEQYF. The CDR3 DNA follows: TGCGCCAGCAGCCAAGAGCAGCACAGCTACGAGCAGTACTTC.

This rearrangement joins TRBV20-1 to TRBJ2-5, with D maybe TRBD2 (5 bases). V gave up 0 bases and J gave up 5 bases, with 16 bases separating them. The CDR3 is made up of 15 amino acids. CDR1 and CDR2 (germline): DFQATT, SNEGSKA (reference sequence). The DNA for the CDR3 is TGCAGTGCTAGAGATCGTGCGGGTTTGCGGGAGACCCAGTACTTC. It translates to CSARDRAGLRETQYF.

The chain joins TRBV4-1 to TRBJ2-5, with a tentative D call TRBD1 (5 bases). CDR1 MGHRA and CDR2 YSYEKL come from the germline V gene. Trimming removed 4 bases at V and 1 base at J, with 10 bases between. This CDR3 has 14 residues. CDR3 protein: CASSRWQGQETQYF. The CDR3 nucleotides are TGCGCCAGCAGCCGCTGGCAGGGCCAAGAGACCCAGTACTTC.

This clonotype was detected only a few times. The chain combines TRBV9 with TRBJ1-1, with no clear D. The CDR3 covers 14 residues. Between the trimmed V and J ends, which lost 0 bases and 7 bases, there was a span of 13 bases. The germline V gene has CDR1 SGDLS and CDR2 YYNGEE. Here the CDR3 DNA reads TGTGCCAGCAGCGTAGGTGTGGGAACTAATGAAGCTTTCTTT. Its protein is CASSVGVGTNEAFF.

The gene calls are TRBV7-7 and TRBJ1-2, with TRBD1 as a possible D gene (6 bases). Germline V gene sequence: CDR1 SSHAT, CDR2 FNYEAQ (reference sequence). V was pared by 7 bases and J by 1 base, with 19 bases between. The CDR3 totals 16 residues. CDR3 DNA: TGTGCCAGCATACCCCCGGAACAGGGCCTTAACTATGGCTACACCTTC. As protein: CASIPPEQGLNYGYTF.

The CDR3 DNA sequence: TGTGCCAGCAGCGCCATCGACAGGTCCGGACCCCTCCACTTT. Residues: CASSAIDRSGPLHF. V and J are TRBV9 and TRBJ1-6; tentative D call: TRBD1 (6 bases). Germline CDR1 reads SGDLS; CDR2 reads YYNGEE. This CDR3 comprises 14 residues. V lost 3 bases and J 12 bases, leaving 16 bases between the germline ends.

V and J are TRBV10-3 and TRBJ2-7; 7 nucleotides line up with TRBD1. The CDR3 runs 13 residues. The germline V gene has CDR1 ENHRY and CDR2 SYGVKD. V trimming: 10 bases; J trimming: 0 bases; junction bases outside the gene matches: 6. CDR3 DNA: TGTGCCAACCAGGGGGAAAACTCCTACGAGCAGTACTTC. It specifies CANQGENSYEQYF.

This rearrangement joins TRBV5-1 to TRBJ2-3, with 8 bases that match TRBD2. CDR3 length: 15 residues. Trimming removed 0 bases from V and 7 bases from J; junction bases left unmatched: 7. The germline CDR1 and CDR2 sequences are SGHRS and YFSETQ. CDR3 amino acids: CASSLAASGPYTQYF. In DNA, the CDR3 is TGCGCCAGCAGCTTGGCGGCTAGCGGGCCCTATACGCAGTATTTT. The full variable domain, its missing parts supplied by reference TRBV5-1 and TRBJ2-3, is KAGVTQTPRYLIKTRGQQVTLSCSPISGHRSVSWYQQTPGQGLQFLFEYFSETQRNKGNFPGRFSGRQFSNSRSEMNVSTLELGDSALYLCASSLAASGPYTQYFGPGTRLTVL.

This clonotype was seen ten or more times. No DNA is shown, since the ends of the CDR3 on it are uncertain; the CDR3 is the one TCRdb lists. V gene TRBV5-6 combines with J gene TRBJ2-1; the DNA was not used to check the table's D call, TRBD2. Termini included, the CDR3 measures 13 amino acids. Germline V CDR1 and CDR2: SGHDT, YYEEEE. The CDR3 sequence: CASSLFGSGNDFF.

The table lists this clonotype with a few counts. The chain joins TRBV3-1 to TRBJ2-1; 10 bases are a match to TRBD2. This CDR3 spans 16 amino acids. Losses at the gene ends were 1 base for V and 3 bases for J; bases not matched to a gene: 3. Per germline, CDR1 LGHDT and CDR2 YNNKEL (reference sequence). CDR3 coding DNA: TGTGCCAGCAGCCAAGTAGGACTAGCGGACTACAATGAGCAGTTCTTC. It encodes CASSQVGLADYNEQFF.

The J gene is TRBJ2-5, the V gene TRBV5-6; D unresolved. Germline CDR1 reads SGHDT; CDR2 reads YYEEEE. This CDR3 spans 14 amino acids. V shed 2 bases and J shed 4 bases, with 12 bases lying between them. CDR3 protein: CASSFGGLGETQYF. Written as DNA, the CDR3 is TGTGCCAGCAGCTTTGGTGGGCTTGGAGAGACCCAGTACTTC. Together with reference TRBV5-6 and TRBJ2-5, the CDR3 gives the full variable domain: DAGVTQSPTHLIKTRGQQVTLRCSPKSGHDTVSWYQQALGQGPQFIFQYYEEEERQRGNFPDRFSGHQFPNYSSELNVNALLLGDSALYLCASSFGGLGETQYFGPGTRLLVL.

This sequence joins TRBV9 and TRBJ2-7; 12 positions match TRBD2. The germline V gene encodes CDR1 SGDLS and CDR2 YYNGEE. CDR3 size: 16 residues. The J segment lost 3 bases and the V segment lost 2 bases, leaving 6 bases of the junction unmatched. The CDR3 nucleotides are TGTGCCAGCAGCGTCACCGGGACTAGCGGGTTCTACGAGCAGTACTTC. Its translation is CASSVTGTSGFYEQYF. The complete variable domain, with remaining parts taken from reference TRBV9 and TRBJ2-7, reads DSGVTQTPKHLITATGQRVTLRCSPRSGDLSVYWYQQSLDQGLQFLIQYYNGEERAKGNILERFSAQQFPDLHSELNLSSLELGDSALYFCASSVTGTSGFYEQYFGPGTRLTVT.